This T cell receptor (beta chain) was recorded in a study of Ad26.COV2.S vaccination and SARS-CoV-2 variants. In the case of this clone: Its antigen is not known.

The repertoire was sequenced with immunoSEQ multiplex PCR; TCRdb's copy has only in-frame clones and lacks some. The profile shows roughly 350,000 clones, around 89% of them singletons. Study conclusions and caveats: Placebo recipients had lower spike-specific TCR breadth than vaccine recipients. Reports say spike-specific CD8+ and CD4+ T cell responses covered substantial breadth after vaccination.

Treatment defined: 15 to 20 received Ad26.COV2.S at low or high dose, single or two shots; about 5 received placebo; per-sample allocation not given. Sampling took place 63 days after the first vaccine or placebo injection. Germline V gene sequence: CDR1 SEHNR, CDR2 FQNEAQ (reference sequence). The length of the CDR3 is 15 residues. V lost 5 bases and J lost 4; bases outside the gene matches: 9. This TCR came from a person aged 18-65 years who received the Ad26.COV2.S COVID-19 vaccine or a placebo. The chain recombines TRBV7-9 with TRBJ2-5, with 8 bases identical to TRBD2. The input for sequencing was peripheral blood, taken in a trial of Ad26.COV2.S vaccine versus placebo. CDR3 DNA sequence: TGTGCCAGCAGCGAGGGACTAGTGGATTTAGAGACCCAGTACTTC. It translates to CASSEGLVDLETQYF. Supplemented by reference TRBV7-9 and TRBJ2-5, the full variable domain reads DTGVSQNPRHKITKRGQNVTFRCDPISEHNRLYWYRQTLGQGPEFLTYFQNEAQLEKSRLLSDRFSAERPKGSFSTLEIQRTEQGDSAMYLCASSEGLVDLETQYFGPGTRLLVL.